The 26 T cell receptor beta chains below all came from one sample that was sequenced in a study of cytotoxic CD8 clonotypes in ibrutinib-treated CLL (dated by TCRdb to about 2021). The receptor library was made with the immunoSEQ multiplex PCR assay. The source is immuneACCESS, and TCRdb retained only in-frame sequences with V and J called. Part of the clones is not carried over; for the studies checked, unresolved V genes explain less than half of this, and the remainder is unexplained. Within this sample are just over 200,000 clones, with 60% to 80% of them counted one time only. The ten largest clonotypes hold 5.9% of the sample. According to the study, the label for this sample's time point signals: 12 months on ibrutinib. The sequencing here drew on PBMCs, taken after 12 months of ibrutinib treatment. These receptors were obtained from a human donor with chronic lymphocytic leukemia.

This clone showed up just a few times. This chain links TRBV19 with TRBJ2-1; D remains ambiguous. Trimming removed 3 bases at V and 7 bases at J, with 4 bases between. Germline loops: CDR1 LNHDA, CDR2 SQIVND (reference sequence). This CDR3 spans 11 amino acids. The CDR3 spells CASSIVNEQFF. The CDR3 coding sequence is TGTGCCAGTAGTATCGTAAATGAGCAGTTCTTC.

CDR3 sequence reads: CASSVATSYSGNTIYF. CDR3 nucleotides: TGTGCCAGCAGCGTAGCGACGTCATACTCTGGAAACACCATATATTTT. This chain uses TRBV9 with TRBJ1-3; D remains unclear. Germline V gene sequence: CDR1 SGDLS, CDR2 YYNGEE. The CDR3 has 16 amino acids. V lost 0 bases to trimming and J lost 0 bases, with 10 bases between them.

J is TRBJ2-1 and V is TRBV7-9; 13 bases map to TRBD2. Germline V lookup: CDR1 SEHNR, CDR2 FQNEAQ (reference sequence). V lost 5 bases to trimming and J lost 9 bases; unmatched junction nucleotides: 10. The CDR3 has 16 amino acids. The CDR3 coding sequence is TGTGCCAGCAGCCGGACTAGCGGGGGCCCTGAGGGTGAGCAGTTCTTC. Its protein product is CASSRTSGGPEGEQFF.

CDR3 nucleotide sequence: TGTGCCAGCAGTATATCGTCGGGCACAGATACGCAGTATTTT. The encoded protein is CASSISSGTDTQYF. V is TRBV28 and J is TRBJ2-3; no definite D call. CDR1 and CDR2 (germline): MDHEN, SYDVKM. The CDR3 has 14 residues. The V end was cut by 5 bases, the J end by 1 base, with 10 bases between.

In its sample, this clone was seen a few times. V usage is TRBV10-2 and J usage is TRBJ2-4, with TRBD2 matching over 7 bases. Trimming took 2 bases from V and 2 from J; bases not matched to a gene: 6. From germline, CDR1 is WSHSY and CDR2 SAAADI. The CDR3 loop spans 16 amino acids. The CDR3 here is CASSESASGTKNIQYF. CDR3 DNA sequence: TGCGCCAGCAGTGAGAGTGCCAGCGGGACCAAAAACATTCAGTACTTC.

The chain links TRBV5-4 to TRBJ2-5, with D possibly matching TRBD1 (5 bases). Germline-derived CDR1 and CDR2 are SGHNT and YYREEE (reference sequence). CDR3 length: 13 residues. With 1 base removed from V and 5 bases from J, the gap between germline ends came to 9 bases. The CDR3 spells CASSLQGLETQYF. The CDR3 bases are TGTGCCAGCAGCTTGCAGGGCCTGGAGACCCAGTACTTC.

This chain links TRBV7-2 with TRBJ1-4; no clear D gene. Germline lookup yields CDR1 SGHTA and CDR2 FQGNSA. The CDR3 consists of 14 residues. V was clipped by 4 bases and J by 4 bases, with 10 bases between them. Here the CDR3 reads CASSSRTGNEKLFF. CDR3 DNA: TGTGCCAGCAGCTCTCGGACGGGTAATGAAAAACTGTTTTTT.

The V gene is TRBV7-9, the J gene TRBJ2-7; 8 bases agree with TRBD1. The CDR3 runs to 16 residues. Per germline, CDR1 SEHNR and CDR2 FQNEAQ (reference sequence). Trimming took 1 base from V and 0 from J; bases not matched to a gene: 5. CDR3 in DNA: TGTGCCAGCAGCTTAGGCAGGGGGCTGAGCTCCTACGAGCAGTACTTC. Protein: CASSLGRGLSSYEQYF. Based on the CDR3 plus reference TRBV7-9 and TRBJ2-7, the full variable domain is DTGVSQNPRHKITKRGQNVTFRCDPISEHNRLYWYRQTLGQGPEFLTYFQNEAQLEKSRLLSDRFSAERPKGSFSTLEIQRTEQGDSAMYLCASSLGRGLSSYEQYFGPGTRLTVT.

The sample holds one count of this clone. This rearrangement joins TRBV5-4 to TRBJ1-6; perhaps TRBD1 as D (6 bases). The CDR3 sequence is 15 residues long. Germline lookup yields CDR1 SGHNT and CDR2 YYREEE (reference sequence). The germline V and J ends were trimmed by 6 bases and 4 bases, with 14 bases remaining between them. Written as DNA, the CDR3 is TGTGCCAGCACCATATATACAGGGTATAATTCACCCCTCCACTTT. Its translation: CASTIYTGYNSPLHF.

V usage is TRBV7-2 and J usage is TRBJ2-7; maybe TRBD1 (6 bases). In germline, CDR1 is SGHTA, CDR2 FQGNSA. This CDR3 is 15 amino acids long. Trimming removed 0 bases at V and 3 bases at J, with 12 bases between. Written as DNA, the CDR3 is TGTGCCAGCAGCTTAGCGTGGCAGGGGAACTACGAGCAGTACTTC. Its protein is CASSLAWQGNYEQYF.

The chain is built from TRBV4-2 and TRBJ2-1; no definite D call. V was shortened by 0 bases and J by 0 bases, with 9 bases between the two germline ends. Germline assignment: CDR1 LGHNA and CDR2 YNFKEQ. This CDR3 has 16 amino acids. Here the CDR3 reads CASSQDLEDSYNEQFF. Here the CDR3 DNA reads TGTGCCAGCAGCCAAGATCTAGAGGACTCCTACAATGAGCAGTTCTTC.

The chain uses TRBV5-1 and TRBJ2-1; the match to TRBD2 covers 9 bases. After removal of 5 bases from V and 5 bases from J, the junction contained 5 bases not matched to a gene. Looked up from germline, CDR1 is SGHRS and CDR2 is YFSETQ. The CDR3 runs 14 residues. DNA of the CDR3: TGCGCCAGCAGAAGAAGCGGGGGGCACAATGAGCAGTTCTTC. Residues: CASRRSGGHNEQFF.

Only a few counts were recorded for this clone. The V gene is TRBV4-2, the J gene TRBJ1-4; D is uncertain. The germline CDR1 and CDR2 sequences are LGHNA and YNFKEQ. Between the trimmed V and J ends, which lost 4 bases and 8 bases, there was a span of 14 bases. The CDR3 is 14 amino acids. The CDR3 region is CASSRRLRLEKLFF. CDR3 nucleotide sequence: TGTGCCAGCAGCCGTCGACTTAGGCTGGAAAAACTGTTTTTT.

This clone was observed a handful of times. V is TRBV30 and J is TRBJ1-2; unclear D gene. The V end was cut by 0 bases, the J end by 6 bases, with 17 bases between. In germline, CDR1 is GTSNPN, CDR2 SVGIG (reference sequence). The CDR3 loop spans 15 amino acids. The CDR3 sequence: CAWSVIDLESDGYTF. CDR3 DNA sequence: TGTGCCTGGAGTGTAATTGACTTGGAAAGCGATGGCTACACCTTC.

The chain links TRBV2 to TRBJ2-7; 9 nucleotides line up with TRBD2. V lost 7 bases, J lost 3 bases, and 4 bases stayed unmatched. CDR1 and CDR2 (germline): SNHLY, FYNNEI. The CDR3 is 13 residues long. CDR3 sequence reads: CASTTSGRYEQYF. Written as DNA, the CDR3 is TGTGCCAGCACGACTAGCGGTCGCTACGAGCAGTACTTC.

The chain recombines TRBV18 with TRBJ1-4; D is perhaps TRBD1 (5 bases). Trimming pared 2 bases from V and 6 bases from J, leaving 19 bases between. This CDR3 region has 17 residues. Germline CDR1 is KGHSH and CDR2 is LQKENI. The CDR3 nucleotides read TGTGCCAGCTCACCAACAGGTCCCGGCACAGGATATGAAAAACTGTTTTTT. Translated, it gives CASSPTGPGTGYEKLFF.

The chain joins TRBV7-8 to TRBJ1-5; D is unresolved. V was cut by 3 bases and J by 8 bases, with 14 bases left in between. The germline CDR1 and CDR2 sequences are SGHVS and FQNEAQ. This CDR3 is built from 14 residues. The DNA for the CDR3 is TGTGCCAGCAGCTTCACAAATAGTGGTAAGCCCCAGCATTTT. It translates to CASSFTNSGKPQHF.

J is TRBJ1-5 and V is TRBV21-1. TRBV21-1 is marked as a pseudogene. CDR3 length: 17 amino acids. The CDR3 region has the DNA TGTGCCAGCAGCTCCCGCCGCCTCAAGGATCGGGGACAGCCCCAGCATTTT. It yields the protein CASSSRRLKDRGQPQHF.

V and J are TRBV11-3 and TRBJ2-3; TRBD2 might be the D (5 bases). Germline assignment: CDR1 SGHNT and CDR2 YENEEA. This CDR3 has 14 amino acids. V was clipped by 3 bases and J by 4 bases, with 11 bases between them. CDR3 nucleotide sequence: TGTGCCAGCAGCTTGGGTCTAGCTCCAGATACGCAGTATTTT. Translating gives CASSLGLAPDTQYF.

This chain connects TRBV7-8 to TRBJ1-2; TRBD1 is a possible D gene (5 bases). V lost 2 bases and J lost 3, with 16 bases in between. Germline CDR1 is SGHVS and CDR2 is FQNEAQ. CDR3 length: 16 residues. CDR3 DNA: TGTGCCAGCAGCTTACGGGGCGGGGCGAGGGACTATGGCTACACCTTC. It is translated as CASSLRGGARDYGYTF.

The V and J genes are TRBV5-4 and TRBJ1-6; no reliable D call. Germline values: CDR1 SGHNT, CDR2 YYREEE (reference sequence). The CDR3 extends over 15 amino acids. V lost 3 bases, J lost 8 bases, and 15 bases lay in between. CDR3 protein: CASSWRSQWYSPLHF. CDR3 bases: TGTGCCAGCAGCTGGCGGTCCCAGTGGTATTCACCCCTCCACTTT.

The CDR3 loop reads CSVGRTGGIQETQYF. The CDR3 DNA reads TGCAGCGTAGGGCGGACAGGGGGAATCCAAGAGACCCAGTACTTC. The gene calls are TRBV29-1 and TRBJ2-5; TRBD1 agrees at 10 bases. Germline CDR1 SQVTM, CDR2 ANQGSEA. J gave up 1 base and V 6 bases, and 8 bases lay outside the gene matches. The CDR3 is made up of 15 amino acids. Using reference TRBV29-1 and TRBJ2-5 for the parts outside the CDR3, the full variable domain is SAVISQKPSRDICQRGTSLTIQCQVDSQVTMMFWYRQQPGQSLTLIATANQGSEATYESGFVIDKFPISRPNLTFSTLTVSNMSPEDSSIYLCSVGRTGGIQETQYFGPGTRLLVL.

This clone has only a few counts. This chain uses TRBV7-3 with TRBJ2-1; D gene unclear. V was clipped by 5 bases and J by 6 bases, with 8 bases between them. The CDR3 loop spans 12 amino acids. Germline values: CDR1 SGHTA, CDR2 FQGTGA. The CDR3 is CASSPQTNEQFF. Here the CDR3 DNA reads TGTGCCAGCAGCCCACAAACCAATGAGCAGTTCTTC.

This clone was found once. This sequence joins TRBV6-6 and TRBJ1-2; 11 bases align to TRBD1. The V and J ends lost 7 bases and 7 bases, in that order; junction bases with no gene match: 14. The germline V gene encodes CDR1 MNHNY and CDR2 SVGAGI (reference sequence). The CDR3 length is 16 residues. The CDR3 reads CASNRPGDRGSSGYTF. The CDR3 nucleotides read TGTGCCAGCAATAGGCCCGGGGACAGGGGGTCCTCTGGCTACACCTTC.

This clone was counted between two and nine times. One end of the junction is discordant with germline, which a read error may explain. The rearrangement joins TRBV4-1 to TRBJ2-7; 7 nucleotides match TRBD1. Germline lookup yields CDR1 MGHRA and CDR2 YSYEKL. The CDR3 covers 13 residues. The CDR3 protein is CASSQPGDRAPHF. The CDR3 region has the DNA TGCGCCAGCAGCCAACCAGGAGACAGGGCCCCTCACTTC.

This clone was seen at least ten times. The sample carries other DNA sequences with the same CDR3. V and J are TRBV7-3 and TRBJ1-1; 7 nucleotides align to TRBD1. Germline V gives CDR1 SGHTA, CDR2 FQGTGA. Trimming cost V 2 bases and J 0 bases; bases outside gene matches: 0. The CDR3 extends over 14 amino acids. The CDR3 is CASSLDRVNTEAFF. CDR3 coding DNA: TGTGCCAGCAGCTTAGACAGGGTGAACACTGAAGCTTTCTTT. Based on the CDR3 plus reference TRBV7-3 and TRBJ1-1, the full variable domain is GAGVSQTPSNKVTEKGKYVELRCDPISGHTALYWYRQSLGQGPEFLIYFQGTGAADDSGLPNDRFFAVRPEGSVSTLKIQRTERGDSAVYLCASSLDRVNTEAFFGQGTRLTVV.